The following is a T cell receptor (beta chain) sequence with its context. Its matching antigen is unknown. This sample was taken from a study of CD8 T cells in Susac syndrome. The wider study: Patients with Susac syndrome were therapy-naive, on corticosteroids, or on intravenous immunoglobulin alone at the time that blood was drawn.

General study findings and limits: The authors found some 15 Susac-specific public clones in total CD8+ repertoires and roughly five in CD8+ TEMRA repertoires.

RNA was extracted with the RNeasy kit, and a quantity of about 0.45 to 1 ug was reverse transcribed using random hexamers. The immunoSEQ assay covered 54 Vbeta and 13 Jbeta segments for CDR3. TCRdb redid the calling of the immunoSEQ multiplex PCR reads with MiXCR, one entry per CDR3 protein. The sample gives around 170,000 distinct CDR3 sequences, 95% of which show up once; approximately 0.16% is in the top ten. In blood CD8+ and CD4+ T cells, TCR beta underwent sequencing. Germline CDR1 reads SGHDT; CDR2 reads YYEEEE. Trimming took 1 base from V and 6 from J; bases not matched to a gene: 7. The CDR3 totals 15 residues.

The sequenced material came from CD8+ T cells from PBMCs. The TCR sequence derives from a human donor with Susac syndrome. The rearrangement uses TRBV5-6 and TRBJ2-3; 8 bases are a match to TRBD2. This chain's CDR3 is CASSLIRGGRDTQYF. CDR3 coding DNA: TGTGCCAGCAGCTTGATCCGGGGGGGAAGGGATACGCAGTATTTT.